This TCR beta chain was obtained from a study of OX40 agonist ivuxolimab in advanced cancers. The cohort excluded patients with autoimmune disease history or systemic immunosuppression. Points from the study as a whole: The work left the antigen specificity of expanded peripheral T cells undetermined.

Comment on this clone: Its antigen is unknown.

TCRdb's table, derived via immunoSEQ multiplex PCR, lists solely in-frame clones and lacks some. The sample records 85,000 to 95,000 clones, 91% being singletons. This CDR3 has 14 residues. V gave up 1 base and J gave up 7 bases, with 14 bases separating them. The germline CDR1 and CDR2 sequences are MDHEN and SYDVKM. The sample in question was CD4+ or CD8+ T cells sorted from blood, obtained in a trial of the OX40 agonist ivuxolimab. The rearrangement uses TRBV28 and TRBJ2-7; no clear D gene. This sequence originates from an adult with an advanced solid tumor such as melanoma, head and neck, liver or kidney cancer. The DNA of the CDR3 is TGTGCCAGCAGTTTATATAACCGGGTTAGGGAGCAGTACTTC. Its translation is CASSLYNRVREQYF.